A single sample gave rise to the 17 T cell receptor beta chains below, sequenced in a study of T-cell reconstitution after alpha-beta-depleted transplantation in children. The TCRbeta library was prepared with unique molecular identifiers. MiXCR, applied by TCRdb to the PCR reads, yields one record per CDR3 protein. Among about 410,000 distinct CDR3 sequences listed, roughly 22% were seen once. The sequenced sample was PBMCs from the stem cell graft donor, obtained from the stem cell graft. The source of these receptors is a human donor who donated a stem cell graft to a child with acute myeloid leukemia.

The chain couples TRBV4-1 to TRBJ2-7; 8 bases map to TRBD2. The trim removed 3 bases at V and 9 bases at J, leaving 16 bases unmatched. CDR1 MGHRA and CDR2 YSYEKL come from the germline V gene. The CDR3 is made up of 16 amino acids. CDR3: CASSQGLVQPLRGQYF. CDR3 nucleotide sequence: TGCGCCAGCAGCCAGGGACTAGTTCAACCCCTCAGAGGGCAGTACTTC.

This clonotype appeared a few times. The rearrangement links TRBV5-1 to TRBJ2-7, with D perhaps given as TRBD1 or TRBD2 (5 bases each). Germline assignment: CDR1 SGHRS and CDR2 YFSETQ. The length of the CDR3 is 15 residues. The ends were cut back, 1 base at V and 0 bases at J, with 11 bases in the middle. The CDR3 sequence is CASSLSAGSSYEQYF. The CDR3 region has the DNA TGCGCCAGCAGCTTGTCGGCAGGGAGCTCCTACGAGCAGTACTTC.

This clonotype was picked up many times. This rearrangement joins TRBV29-1 to TRBJ2-5, with D perhaps TRBD1 (6 bases). V gave up 7 bases and J gave up 5 bases, with 17 bases separating them. Germline values: CDR1 SQVTM, CDR2 ANQGSEA. This CDR3 is 13 amino acids long. The CDR3 DNA follows: TGCAGCGCCGGGGACACCCCTGGGGAGACCCAGTACTTC. Translating it yields CSAGDTPGETQYF.

The V call is TRBV5-1, the J call TRBJ1-3; D ambiguous. The CDR3 loop spans 17 amino acids. V lost 5 bases and J 0 bases, leaving 18 bases between the germline ends. Germline V lookup: CDR1 SGHRS, CDR2 YFSETQ. The CDR3 protein is CASRLGIHLNSGNTIYF. CDR3 nucleotide sequence: TGCGCCAGCAGGCTTGGTATTCACCTAAACTCTGGAAACACCATATATTTT.

This clonotype was observed a few times. The rearrangement links TRBV15 to TRBJ1-6; D not certain. The CDR3 covers 13 residues. Germline V gives CDR1 LNHNV, CDR2 YYDKDF (reference sequence). V was pared by 5 bases and J by 8 bases, with 10 bases between. This CDR3 is CATSDGAHSPLHF. The DNA of the CDR3 is TGTGCCACCAGCGATGGAGCACATTCACCCCTCCACTTT.

A note on this clonotype: A much larger clone differs by one base, so this may be a read error. This chain uses TRBV28 with TRBJ1-2; D is unresolved. The germline gives CDR1 MDHEN, CDR2 SYDVKM. V was clipped by 2 bases and J by 3 bases, with 7 bases between them. This CDR3 is 13 amino acids long. The CDR3 DNA reads as TGTGCCAGCAGTTTAAGGTCGGACTATGGCTACACCTTC. Encoded protein: CASSLRSDYGYTF.

The sample holds a few counts of this clonotype. As DNA, the CDR3 is TGCGCCAGCAGCCAAACAGGGGTTTACACAGATACGCAGTATTTT. Translating gives CASSQTGVYTDTQYF. This sequence joins TRBV4-1 and TRBJ2-3; the match to TRBD1 covers 7 bases. The trim removed 2 bases at V and 2 bases at J, leaving 4 bases unmatched. Germline loops: CDR1 MGHRA, CDR2 YSYEKL. CDR3 length equals 15 residues.

The J gene is TRBJ1-4, the V gene TRBV20-1; D is possibly TRBD1 (6 bases). The ends were cut back, 6 bases at V and 2 bases at J, with 13 bases in the middle. There are 14 residues in the CDR3. CDR1 is DFQATT, CDR2 SNEGSKA, per germline (reference sequence). DNA for the CDR3: TGCAGTGCGCTTACTCAGGGGACTAATGAAAAACTGTTTTTT. Translated, it gives CSALTQGTNEKLFF.

This clonotype was detected only a few times. The rearrangement uses TRBV29-1 and TRBJ2-7, with a tentative D call TRBD1 (6 bases). There are 13 residues in the CDR3. Germline CDR1 reads SQVTM; CDR2 reads ANQGSEA. Trimming took 5 bases from V and 2 from J, leaving 13 bases between them. The CDR3 here is CSVLTGLTYEQYF. The CDR3 DNA sequence: TGCAGCGTTCTCACAGGGCTAACCTACGAGCAGTACTTC.

The table lists this clonotype with a few counts. The rearrangement uses TRBV7-9 and TRBJ2-7, with TRBD2 matching 11 bases. This CDR3 spans 15 amino acids. The germline CDR1 and CDR2 sequences are SEHNR and FQNEAQ (reference sequence). Trimming removed 5 bases from V and 3 bases from J; junction bases left unmatched: 6. CDR3 protein: CASSQTSGDNYEQYF. Written as DNA, the CDR3 is TGTGCCAGCAGCCAGACTAGCGGGGACAACTACGAGCAGTACTTC.

The rearrangement links TRBV27 to TRBJ2-5; D not resolved. The germline V and J ends were trimmed by 4 bases and 4 bases, with 19 bases remaining between them. The CDR3 runs to 16 residues. Germline V lookup: CDR1 MNHEY, CDR2 SMNVEV (reference sequence). The CDR3 nucleotides are TGTGCCAGCAGTTCCCGCCCTCCAGGTCCTGGAGAGACCCAGTACTTC. This translates into CASSSRPPGPGETQYF.

The rearrangement uses TRBV28 and TRBJ2-7; no clear D gene. Germline CDR1 MDHEN, CDR2 SYDVKM. This CDR3 contains 12 residues. Trimming shortened V by 3 bases and J by 3 bases, and 6 bases separated the two germline ends. The CDR3 sequence is CASSLGYYEQYF. DNA for the CDR3: TGTGCCAGCAGTTTGGGCTACTACGAGCAGTACTTC. The whole variable domain, remainder taken from reference TRBV28 and TRBJ2-7, is DVKVTQSSRYLVKRTGEKVFLECVQDMDHENMFWYRQDPGLGLRLIYFSYDVKMKEKGDIPEGYSVSREKKERFSLILESASTNQTSMYLCASSLGYYEQYFGPGTRLTVT.

The chain couples TRBV20-1 to TRBJ1-1; D is unclear. V lost 4 bases and J 10 bases, leaving 10 bases between the germline ends. Per germline, CDR1 DFQATT and CDR2 SNEGSKA (reference sequence). CDR3 size: 10 residues. The CDR3 coding sequence is TGCAGTGCTAACCTAAGGGTAGCTTTCTTT. This codes for CSANLRVAFF.

This clonotype was detected ten times or more. The V call is TRBV12-3 or TRBV12-4, the J call TRBJ1-2; 8 bases are a match to TRBD1. The CDR3 is 13 amino acids. Trimming took 2 bases from V and 7 from J; bases not matched to a gene: 3. CDR3: CASSLQGALGYTF. The CDR3 DNA reads TGTGCCAGCAGTTTACAGGGGGCGCTTGGCTACACCTTC.

The CDR3 spells CASGRTGGNSGANVLTF. CDR3 DNA sequence: TGTGCCAGCGGAAGGACAGGGGGCAACTCTGGGGCCAACGTCCTGACTTTC. The chain has TRBV6-4 and TRBJ2-6; 11 nucleotides match TRBD1. This CDR3 is 17 amino acids long. The V and J ends lost 8 bases and 0 bases, in that order; junction bases with no gene match: 6. The germline V gene encodes CDR1 MRHNA and CDR2 SNTAGT.

This clonotype was detected a few times. The V and J genes are TRBV4-2 and TRBJ1-2; D unclear. This CDR3 has 12 residues. V lost 3 bases, J lost 10 bases, and 12 bases lay in between. Germline V gene lookup returns CDR1 LGHNA and CDR2 YNFKEQ. CDR3 coding DNA: TGTGCCAGCAGCCACGAGAGTGAGCCCTACACCTTC. This translates into CASSHESEPYTF.

This sequence joins TRBV7-8 and TRBJ2-7; TRBD1 is a possible D gene (5 bases). This CDR3 spans 15 amino acids. The V gene lost 1 base and the J gene lost 1 base, with 11 bases spanning the gap. Per the germline V gene, CDR1 is SGHVS and CDR2 is FQNEAQ. Here the CDR3 reads CASSLGSQGSYEQYF. The CDR3 DNA reads TGTGCCAGCAGCTTAGGGTCGCAGGGATCCTACGAGCAGTACTTC.